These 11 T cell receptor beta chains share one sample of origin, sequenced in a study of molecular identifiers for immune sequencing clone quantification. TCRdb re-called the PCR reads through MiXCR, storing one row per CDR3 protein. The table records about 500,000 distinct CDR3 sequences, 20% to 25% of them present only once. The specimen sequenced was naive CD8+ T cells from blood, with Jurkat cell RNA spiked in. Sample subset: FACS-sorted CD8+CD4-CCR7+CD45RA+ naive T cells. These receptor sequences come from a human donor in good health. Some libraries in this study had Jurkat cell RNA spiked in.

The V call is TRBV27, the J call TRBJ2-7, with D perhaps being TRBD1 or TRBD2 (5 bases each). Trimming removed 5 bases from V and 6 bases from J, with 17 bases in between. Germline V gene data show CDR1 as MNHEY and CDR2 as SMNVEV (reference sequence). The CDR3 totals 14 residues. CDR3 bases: TGTGCCAGCAGTCTCACGGACTTGGGGCTCGAGCAGTACTTC. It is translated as CASSLTDLGLEQYF.

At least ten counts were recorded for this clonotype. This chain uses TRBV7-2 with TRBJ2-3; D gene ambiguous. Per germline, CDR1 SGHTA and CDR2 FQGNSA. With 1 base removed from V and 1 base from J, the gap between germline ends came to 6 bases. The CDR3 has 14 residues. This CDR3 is CASSLVFGTDTQYF. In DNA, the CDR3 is TGTGCCAGCAGCTTAGTGTTCGGCACAGATACGCAGTATTTT.

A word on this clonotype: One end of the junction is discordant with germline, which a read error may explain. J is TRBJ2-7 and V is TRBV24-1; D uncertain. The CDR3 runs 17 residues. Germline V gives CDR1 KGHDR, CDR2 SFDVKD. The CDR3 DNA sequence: TGTGCCACCAGTGGGCCCCCAGGAACGGTGAGCTCCTGCGAGCAGTACTTC. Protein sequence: CATSGPPGTVSSCEQYF.

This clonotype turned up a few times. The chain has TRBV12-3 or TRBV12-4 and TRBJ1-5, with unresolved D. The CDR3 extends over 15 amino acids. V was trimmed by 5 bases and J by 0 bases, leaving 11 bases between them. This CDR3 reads CASSKTEDSNQPQHF. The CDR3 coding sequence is TGTGCCAGCAGTAAAACAGAGGATAGCAATCAGCCCCAGCATTTT.

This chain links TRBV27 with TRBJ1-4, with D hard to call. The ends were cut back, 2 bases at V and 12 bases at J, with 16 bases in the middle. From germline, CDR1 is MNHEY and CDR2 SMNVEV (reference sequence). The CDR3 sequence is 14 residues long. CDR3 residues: CASSLTPSALELFF. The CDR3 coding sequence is TGTGCCAGCAGTTTAACCCCCTCCGCGTTGGAACTGTTTTTT.

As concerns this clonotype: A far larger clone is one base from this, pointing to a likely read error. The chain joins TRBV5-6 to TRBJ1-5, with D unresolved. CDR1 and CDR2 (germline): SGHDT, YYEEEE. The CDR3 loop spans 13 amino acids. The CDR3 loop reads CASSLSSNQPLHF. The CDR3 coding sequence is TGTGCCAGCAGCCTGAGTAGCAATCAGCCCCTGCATTTT.

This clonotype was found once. The CDR3 here is CASSDLLGQGAEEQFF. The CDR3 bases are TGCGCCAGCAGTGACCTATTAGGACAGGGGGCGGAGGAGCAGTTCTTC. This rearrangement joins TRBV10-2 to TRBJ2-1; TRBD1 matches 11 bases. Germline CDR1 is WSHSY and CDR2 is SAAADI. Losses at the gene ends were 3 bases for V and 10 bases for J; bases not matched to a gene: 11. This CDR3 spans 16 amino acids.

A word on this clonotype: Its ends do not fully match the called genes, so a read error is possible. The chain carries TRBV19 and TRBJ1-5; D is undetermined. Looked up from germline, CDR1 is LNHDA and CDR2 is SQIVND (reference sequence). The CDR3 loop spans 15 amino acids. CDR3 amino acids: CASSIPAGSSQPQHF. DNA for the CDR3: TGTGCCAGTAGTATCCCGGCAGGAAGCAGTCAGCCCCAGCATTTT.

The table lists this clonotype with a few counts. The DNA for the CDR3 is TGCAGTGCTACCAGGGACGGATCCGGCACTGAAGCTTTCTTT. Translation gives CSATRDGSGTEAFF. The chain has TRBV20-1 and TRBJ1-1; possibly TRBD1 for D (5 bases). This CDR3 has 14 residues. Germline values: CDR1 DFQATT, CDR2 SNEGSKA (reference sequence). Trimming removed 4 bases at V and 4 bases at J, with 16 bases between.

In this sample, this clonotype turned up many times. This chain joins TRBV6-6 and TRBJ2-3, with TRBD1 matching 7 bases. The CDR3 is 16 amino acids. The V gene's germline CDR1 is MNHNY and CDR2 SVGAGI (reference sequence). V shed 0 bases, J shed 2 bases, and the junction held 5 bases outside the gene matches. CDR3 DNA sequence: TGTGCCAGCAGTTACTCAGACAGGGAACCCACAGATACGCAGTATTTT. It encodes CASSYSDREPTDTQYF.

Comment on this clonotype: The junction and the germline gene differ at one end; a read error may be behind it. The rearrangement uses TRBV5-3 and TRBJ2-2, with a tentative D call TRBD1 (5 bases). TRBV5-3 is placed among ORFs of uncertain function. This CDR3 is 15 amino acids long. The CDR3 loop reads CASSLDKGLTGELFF. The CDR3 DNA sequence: TGTGCCAGCAGCTTGGACAAGGGGCTCACCGGGGAGCTGTTTTTT.